This T cell receptor (beta chain) was documented in a study of human T cells and chemical hapten exposure. The CDR3 length is 14 residues. From germline, CDR1 is MNHEY and CDR2 SMNVEV (reference sequence). Trimming at V came to 5 bases and at J to 5 bases, leaving 4 bases not matched to a gene. From the RACE reads, TCRdb called clonotypes with MiXCR, one entry per CDR3 protein. The table has 60,000 to 70,000 distinct CDR3 sequences, approximately 11% seen once. The time point here: pre-sensitization, week 0. The treatment here: therapeutic diphenylcyclopropenone sensitization with weekly scalp DPC. This material consisted of whole blood, taken in connection with sensitization to the hapten diphenylcyclopropenone (DPC). The V gene is TRBV27, the J gene TRBJ2-1, with TRBD2 matching over 9 bases. The source of this sequence is a woman aged 45-59 years with alopecia areata. Some clones in this sample may be carry-over from other donors' samples. Written as DNA, the CDR3 is TGTGCCAGCAGTAATAGCGGGGGTAACAATGAGCAGTTCTTC. Amino acid sequence: CASSNSGGNNEQFF.